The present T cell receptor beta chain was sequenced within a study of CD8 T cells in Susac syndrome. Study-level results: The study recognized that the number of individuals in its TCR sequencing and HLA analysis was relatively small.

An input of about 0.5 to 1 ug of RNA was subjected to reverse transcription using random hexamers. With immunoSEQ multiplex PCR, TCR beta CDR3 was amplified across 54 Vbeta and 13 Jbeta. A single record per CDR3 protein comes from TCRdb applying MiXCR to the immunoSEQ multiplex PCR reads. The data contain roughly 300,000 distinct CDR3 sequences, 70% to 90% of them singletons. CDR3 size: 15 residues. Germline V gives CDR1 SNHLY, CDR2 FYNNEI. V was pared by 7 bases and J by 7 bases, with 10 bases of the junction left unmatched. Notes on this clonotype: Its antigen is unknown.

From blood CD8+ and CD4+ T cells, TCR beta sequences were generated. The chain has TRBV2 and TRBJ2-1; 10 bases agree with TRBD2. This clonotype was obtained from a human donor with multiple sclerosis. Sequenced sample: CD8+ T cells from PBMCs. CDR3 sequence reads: CASTPFLAGVNEQFF. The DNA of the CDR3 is TGTGCCAGCACTCCGTTCCTAGCGGGAGTAAATGAGCAGTTCTTC. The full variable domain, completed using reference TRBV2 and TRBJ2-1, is EPEVTQTPSHQVTQMGQEVILRCVPISNHLYFYWYRQILGQKVEFLVSFYNNEISEKSEIFDDQFSVERPDGSNFTLKIRSTKLEDSAMYFCASTPFLAGVNEQFFGPGTRLTVL.